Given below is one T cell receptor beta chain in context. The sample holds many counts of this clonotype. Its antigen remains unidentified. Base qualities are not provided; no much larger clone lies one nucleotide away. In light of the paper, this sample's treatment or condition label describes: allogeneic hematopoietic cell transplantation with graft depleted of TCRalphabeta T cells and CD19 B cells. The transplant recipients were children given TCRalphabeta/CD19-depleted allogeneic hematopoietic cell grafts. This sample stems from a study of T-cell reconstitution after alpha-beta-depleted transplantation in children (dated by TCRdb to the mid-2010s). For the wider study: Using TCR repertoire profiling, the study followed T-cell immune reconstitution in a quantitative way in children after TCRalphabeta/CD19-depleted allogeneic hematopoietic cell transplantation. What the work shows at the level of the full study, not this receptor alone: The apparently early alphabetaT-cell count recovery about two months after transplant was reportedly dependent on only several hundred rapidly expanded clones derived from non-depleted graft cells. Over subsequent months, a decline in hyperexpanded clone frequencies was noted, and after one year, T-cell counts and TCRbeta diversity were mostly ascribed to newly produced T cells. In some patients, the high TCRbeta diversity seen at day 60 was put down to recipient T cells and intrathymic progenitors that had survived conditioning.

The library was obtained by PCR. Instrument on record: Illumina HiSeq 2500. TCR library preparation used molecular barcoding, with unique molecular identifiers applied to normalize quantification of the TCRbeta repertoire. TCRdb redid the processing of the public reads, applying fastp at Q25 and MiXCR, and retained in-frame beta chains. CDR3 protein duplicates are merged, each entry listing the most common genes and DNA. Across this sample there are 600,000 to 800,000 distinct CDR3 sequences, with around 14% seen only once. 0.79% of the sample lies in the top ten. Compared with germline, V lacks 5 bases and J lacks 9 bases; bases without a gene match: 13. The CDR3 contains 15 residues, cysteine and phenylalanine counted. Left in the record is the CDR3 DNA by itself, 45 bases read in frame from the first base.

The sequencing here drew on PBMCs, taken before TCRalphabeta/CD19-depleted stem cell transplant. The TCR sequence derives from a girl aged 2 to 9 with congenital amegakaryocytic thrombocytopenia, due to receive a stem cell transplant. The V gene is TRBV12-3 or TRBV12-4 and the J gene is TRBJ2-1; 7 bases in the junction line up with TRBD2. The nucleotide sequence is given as TGTGCCAGCAGTGCCGGGACTATGCTCTACTTTGAGCAGTTCTTC. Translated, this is CASSAGTMLYFEQFF.